This is a list of T cell receptor beta chains from one sample in a study of blood T cell repertoires in COVID-19. Clones were sequenced by immunoSEQ multiplex PCR, and TCRdb holds only the in-frame ones, with some missing. The table has about 160,000 clones, around 80% seen once. The sequencing sample was made of PBMCs or T cells enriched from blood (not recorded which). These receptor sequences come from a woman aged 60-70 years who had recovered from COVID-19. Both conserved end residues are part of each CDR3. D genes are given only for firm matches. Expanded clones get a size class; other rows say once, few or many, or leave the size out.

clone_size	v_call	d_call	cdr3_length	j_call	cdr3_aa	cdr3_nt
.	TRBV19	.	13	TRBJ1-5	CASSTDRNQPQHF	TGTGCCAGTAGTACCGACAGAAATCAGCCCCAGCATTTT
.	TRBV29-1	.	14	TRBJ1-1	CSVQVVALNTEAFF	TGCAGCGTCCAGGTTGTGGCGTTGAACACTGAAGCTTTCTTT
.	TRBV14	TRBD2	16	TRBJ2-1	CASSHEAGGHYNEQFF	TGTGCCAGCAGCCATGAAGCGGGGGGCCATTACAATGAGCAGTTCTTC
.	TRBV6-5	TRBD1	14	TRBJ1-3	CASRRTGDYSSIYF	TGTGCCAGCAGGAGGACAGGGGATTACTCGTCCATATATTTT
few	TRBV7-2	.	18	TRBJ1-1	CASSLGGLPGWRNTEAFF	TGTGCCAGCAGCTTAGGGGGACTCCCGGGGTGGCGGAACACTGAAGCTTTCTTT
.	TRBV7-9	TRBD1	15	TRBJ2-1	CASSAPDRAYNEQFF	TGTGCCAGCAGCGCCCCGGACAGGGCCTACAATGAGCAGTTCTTC
.	TRBV14	.	13	TRBJ2-7	CASSQAAEGEQYF	TGTGCCAGCAGCCAAGCGGCTGAGGGAGAGCAGTACTTC
.	TRBV6-2/TRBV6-3	TRBD2	16	TRBJ2-1	CASSYSLADTRNEQFF	TGTGCCAGCAGTTACTCCCTAGCGGACACGAGGAATGAGCAGTTCTTC
.	TRBV7-2	TRBD1	14	TRBJ2-7	CASSLNRGSYEQYF	TGTGCCAGCAGCCTGAACAGGGGTTCCTACGAGCAGTACTTC
once	TRBV5-6	TRBD2	16	TRBJ2-2	CASSPQAGGLFGELFF	TGTGCCAGCAGCCCACAAGCGGGGGGGCTATTCGGGGAGCTGTTTTTT
.	TRBV19	.	14	TRBJ1-1	CASRKQGPHTEAFF	TGTGCCAGTAGAAAACAGGGACCCCACACTGAAGCTTTCTTT
.	TRBV11-2	.	16	TRBJ2-5	CASSLEGVGSRETQYF	TGTGCCAGCAGCTTGGAAGGGGTGGGGTCTCGGGAGACCCAGTACTTC
.	TRBV4-1	.	12	TRBJ1-2	CASSPAGYGYTF	TGCGCCAGCAGCCCTGCAGGGTATGGCTACACCTTC
.	TRBV30	.	14	TRBJ1-5	CAWSTQYKNQPQHF	TGTGCCTGGAGTACACAATACAAGAATCAGCCCCAGCATTTT
.	TRBV9	.	14	TRBJ1-2	CASSVEGGAYGYTF	TGTGCCAGCAGCGTAGAAGGAGGGGCTTATGGCTACACCTTC
.	TRBV11-2	TRBD1	13	TRBJ1-4	CASSFQGGEKLFF	TGTGCCAGCAGCTTTCAGGGGGGTGAAAAACTGTTTTTT
once	TRBV21-1	.	15	TRBJ1-2	CASTPPGTGANGYTF	TGTGCCAGCACCCCCCCCGGGACAGGGGCCAATGGCTACACCTTC
.	TRBV29-1	.	13	TRBJ1-6	CSVEVGAGSPLHF	TGCAGCGTTGAAGTAGGGGCTGGCTCACCCCTCCACTTT
.	TRBV7-9	.	15	TRBJ2-5	CASSLAPGLGETQYF	TGTGCCAGCAGCTTAGCCCCGGGATTAGGAGAGACCCAGTACTTC
.	TRBV5-1	TRBD2	14	TRBJ2-3	CASSERDYTDTQYF	TGCGCCAGCAGCGAACGGGACTACACAGATACGCAGTATTTT
.	TRBV5-1	.	14	TRBJ1-2	CASSLGSGDRGYTF	TGCGCCAGCAGCTTGGGCTCAGGGGATCGCGGCTACACCTTC
.	TRBV5-5	.	14	TRBJ2-7	CASSLGQITYEQYF	TGTGCCAGCAGCTTGGGACAGATAACGTACGAGCAGTACTTC
few	TRBV10-1	.	13	TRBJ1-1	CASSLSGNTEAFF	TGCGCCAGCTCCTTGTCGGGGAACACTGAAGCTTTCTTT
many	TRBV19	.	15	TRBJ1-3	CASSQSAGFGNTIYF	TGTGCCAGTTCCCAATCAGCAGGTTTTGGAAACACCATATATTTT
.	TRBV19	.	13	TRBJ1-1	CASSIVLSTEAFF	TGTGCCAGTAGTATAGTCCTTTCCACTGAAGCTTTCTTT
few	TRBV6-5	TRBD2	14	TRBJ2-3	CAIGGGGKSDTQYF	TGTGCGATCGGCGGGGGGGGCAAGTCAGATACGCAGTATTTT
.	TRBV5-1	.	15	TRBJ2-3	CASSLEGRVPDTQYF	TGCGCCAGCAGCTTGGAGGGCAGGGTGCCAGATACGCAGTATTTT
.	TRBV5-1	.	16	TRBJ1-4	CASSSGGQSVNEKLFF	TGCGCCAGCAGCTCGGGCGGGCAGTCGGTAAATGAAAAACTGTTTTTT
.	TRBV5-1	TRBD1	15	TRBJ1-1	CASSPDNRGNTEAFF	TGCGCCAGCAGCCCTGACAACAGGGGGAACACTGAAGCTTTCTTT
few	TRBV10-1	TRBD2	13	TRBJ2-5	CASGTSGQETQYF	TGCGCCAGCGGTACTAGCGGGCAAGAGACCCAGTACTTC
.	TRBV3-1/TRBV3-2	.	16	TRBJ2-2	CASSQVPTRSVGELFF	TGTGCCAGCAGCCAAGTACCGACTAGGAGTGTCGGGGAGCTGTTTTTT
.	TRBV5-1	TRBD1	14	TRBJ1-2	CASSIAQGNYGYTF	TGCGCCAGCAGCATCGCACAGGGGAACTATGGCTACACCTTC
.	TRBV11-2	.	13	TRBJ2-1	CASSLYRGNEQFF	TGTGCCAGCAGCTTATATCGGGGGAATGAGCAGTTCTTC
.	TRBV6-5	TRBD1	14	TRBJ2-7	CATQSTGKVHEQYF	TGTGCCACTCAATCGACAGGGAAAGTCCACGAGCAGTACTTC
few	TRBV7-6	TRBD2	16	TRBJ2-1	CASSLEGLAAYNEQFF	TGTGCCAGCAGCTTAGAGGGACTAGCGGCATACAATGAGCAGTTCTTC
once	TRBV21-1	.	19	TRBJ1-2	CASSKEPGGNLAPRCGYTF	TGTGCCAGCAGCAAAGAACCAGGGGGCAATCTCGCTCCTCGGTGTGGCTACACCTTC
once	TRBV27	TRBD1	19	TRBJ1-3	CASSLSSPVPGGSGNTIYF	TGTGCCAGCAGTTTATCGTCCCCGGTCCCAGGGGGCTCTGGAAACACCATATATTTT
.	TRBV10-1	TRBD1	13	TRBJ1-1	CASSPDRDTEAFF	TGCGCCAGCAGTCCAGACAGGGACACTGAAGCTTTCTTT
.	TRBV27	TRBD1	13	TRBJ1-1	CASSPIGTGEAFF	TGTGCCAGCAGTCCGATAGGGACAGGTGAAGCTTTCTTT
few	TRBV18	TRBD1	16	TRBJ2-7	CASSPMTGEDAYEQYF	TGTGCCAGCTCACCTATGACAGGGGAAGATGCCTACGAGCAGTACTTC